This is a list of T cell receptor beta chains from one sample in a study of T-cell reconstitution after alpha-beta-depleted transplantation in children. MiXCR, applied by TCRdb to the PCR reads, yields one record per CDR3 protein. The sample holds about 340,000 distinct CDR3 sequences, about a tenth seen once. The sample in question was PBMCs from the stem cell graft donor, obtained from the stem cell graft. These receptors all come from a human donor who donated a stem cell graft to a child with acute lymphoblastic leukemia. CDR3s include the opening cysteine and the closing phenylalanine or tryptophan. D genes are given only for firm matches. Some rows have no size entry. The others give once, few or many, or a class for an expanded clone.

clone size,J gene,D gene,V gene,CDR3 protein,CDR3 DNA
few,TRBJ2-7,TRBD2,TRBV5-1,CASSLDGREGAGEQYF,TGCGCCAGCAGCTTGGACGGTCGGGAGGGCGCGGGCGAGCAGTACTTC
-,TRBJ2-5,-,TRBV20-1,CSVSAPGFQETQYF,TGCAGTGTTTCTGCCCCGGGGTTCCAAGAGACCCAGTACTTC
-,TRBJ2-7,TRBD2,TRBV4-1,CASSQDMSLAGLSYEQYF,TGCGCCAGCAGCCAAGACATGTCACTAGCGGGGCTCTCCTACGAGCAGTACTTC
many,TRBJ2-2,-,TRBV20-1,CSASGNTGELFF,TGCAGTGCTAGCGGCAACACCGGGGAGCTGTTTTTT
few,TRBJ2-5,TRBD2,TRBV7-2,CASSLFAGGRGTQYF,TGTGCCAGCAGCTTATTTGCGGGAGGCCGGGGGACCCAGTACTTC
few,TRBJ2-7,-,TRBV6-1,CASRAGTSPYEQYF,TGTGCCAGCAGGGCCGGGACATCGCCCTACGAGCAGTACTTC
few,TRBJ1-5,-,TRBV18,CASSPSSPQPQHF,TGTGCCAGCTCACCGTCGTCGCCCCAGCCCCAGCATTTT
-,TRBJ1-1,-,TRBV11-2,CASSPRTANTEAFF,TGTGCCAGCAGCCCCCGGACAGCGAACACTGAAGCTTTCTTT
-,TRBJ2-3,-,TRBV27,CASSLALLNTDTQYF,TGTGCCAGCAGTTTGGCTCTACTAAACACAGATACGCAGTATTTT
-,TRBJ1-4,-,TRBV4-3,CASSQDRVPNEKLFF,TGCGCCAGCAGCCAAGATCGGGTTCCTAATGAAAAACTGTTTTTT
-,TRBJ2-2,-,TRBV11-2,CASSLDYRLYTGELFF,TGTGCCAGCAGCTTAGATTATCGCCTTTACACCGGGGAGCTGTTTTTT
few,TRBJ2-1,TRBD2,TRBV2,CASRLLTSGSYNEQFF,TGTGCCAGCAGGTTATTGACTAGCGGGTCCTACAATGAGCAGTTCTTC
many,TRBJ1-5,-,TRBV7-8,CASRQNSNQPQHF,TGTGCCAGCAGACAGAATAGCAATCAGCCCCAGCATTTT
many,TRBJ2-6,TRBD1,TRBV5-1,CASSSDRASGANVLTF,TGCGCCAGCAGCTCGGACAGGGCCTCTGGGGCCAACGTCCTGACTTTC
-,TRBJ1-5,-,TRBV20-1,CSARDWQGKGSQHF,TGCAGTGCTAGAGATTGGCAGGGAAAAGGGTCCCAGCATTTT
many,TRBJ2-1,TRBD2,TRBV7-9,CASSPALAGAYEQFF,TGTGCCAGCAGCCCGGCCCTAGCGGGAGCTTATGAGCAGTTCTTC
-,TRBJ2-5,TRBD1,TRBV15,CATSRLKGARETQYF,TGTGCCACCAGCAGATTGAAGGGGGCCAGGGAGACCCAGTACTTC
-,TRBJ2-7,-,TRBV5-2,CAMGPGLIYEQYF,TGTGCCATGGGCCCGGGACTGATCTACGAGCAGTACTTC
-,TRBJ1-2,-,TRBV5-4,CAVSSGGTFFYGYTF,TGTGCTGTCAGCAGTGGTGGTACATTTTTCTATGGCTACACCTTC
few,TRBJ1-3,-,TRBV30,CAWRGPPPLTGSHIYF,TGTGCCTGGAGGGGTCCTCCTCCTTTGACAGGCTCGCACATATATTTT
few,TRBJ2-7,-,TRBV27,CASSLSIGNEQYF,TGTGCCAGCAGTTTATCGATTGGTAACGAGCAGTACTTC